Listed here are 27 T cell receptor beta chains from one sample, sequenced in a study of early T cells in non-severe SARS-CoV-2 infection. TCRdb passed the 5' RACE reads through MiXCR, listing each CDR3 protein once. Found here are approximately 84,000 distinct CDR3 sequences, 15% of them singletons; the top ten hold 5.5% to 7%. Sequenced sample: whole blood. The receptors were sampled from an adult who was a healthcare worker with PCR-confirmed SARS-CoV-2 infection or an uninfected control (not recorded which).

This clonotype was seen a few times. The chain employs TRBV7-2 and TRBJ2-2; D uncertain. Deletions cut 4 bases from V and 7 bases from J, with 7 bases between. This CDR3 region has 12 residues. From germline, CDR1 is SGHTA and CDR2 FQGNSA. The CDR3 DNA is TGTGCCAGCAGCTCAGTCATCGGGGAGCTGTTTTTT. It yields the protein CASSSVIGELFF.

This clonotype was observed a few times. The CDR3 loop is CASSKRLTGGLLEAFF. For the CDR3, the DNA is TGTGCCAGCAGCAAAAGGTTGACAGGGGGGTTACTTGAAGCTTTCTTT. The chain employs TRBV21-1 and TRBJ1-1; TRBD1, as called in the table, went unchecked against the DNA. TRBV21-1 is described as a pseudogene. The CDR3 consists of 16 residues.

Remarks on this clonotype: One junction end does not reproduce the germline sequence, and a read error may be involved. V usage is TRBV7-6 and J usage is TRBJ2-3; 9 bases agree with TRBD2. The CDR3 covers 15 residues. Germline values: CDR1 SGHVS, CDR2 FNYEAQ. CDR3 in amino acids: CACSLSSGGTDTQYF. For the CDR3, the DNA is TGTGCCTGCAGCTTATCTAGCGGGGGCACAGATACGCAGTATTTT.

This clonotype turned up a few times. The chain links TRBV19 to TRBJ2-7, with no clear D. Germline V gene sequence: CDR1 LNHDA, CDR2 SQIVND (reference sequence). The CDR3 sequence is 13 residues long. The ends were cut back, 1 base at V and 6 bases at J, with 10 bases in the middle. This chain's CDR3 is CASSIAGPGEQYF. CDR3 nucleotides: TGTGCCAGTAGTATAGCCGGGCCCGGCGAGCAGTACTTC.

This clonotype was seen repeatedly, ten times or more. V gene TRBV20-1 combines with J gene TRBJ1-6, with a weak D call TRBD1 (5 bases). V dropped 4 bases and J dropped 6 bases, with 7 bases sitting between them. CDR1 is DFQATT, CDR2 SNEGSKA, per germline (reference sequence). The CDR3 runs 12 residues. CDR3 nucleotide sequence: TGCAGTGCTACGGGACCTAATTCACCCCTCCACTTT. Its protein is CSATGPNSPLHF.

The sample holds a few counts of this clonotype. The chain joins TRBV5-8 to TRBJ1-6; D is undetermined. Germline V lookup: CDR1 SGHTS, CDR2 YDEGEE. This CDR3 region has 16 residues. Trimming left V 0 bases short and J 2 bases short, with 9 bases between. The CDR3 loop is CASSLEHGTYNSPLHF. The DNA of the CDR3 is TGTGCCAGCAGCTTGGAGCACGGAACCTATAATTCACCCCTCCACTTT.

This clonotype was seen more than once but under ten times. The rearrangement links TRBV18 to TRBJ2-7, with TRBD2 as a possible D gene (6 bases). CDR1 and CDR2 (germline): KGHSH, LQKENI. CDR3 length equals 15 residues. V lost 1 base to trimming and J lost 1 base, with 11 bases between them. CDR3: CASSPQQAGSYEQYF. CDR3 in DNA: TGTGCCAGCTCACCACAGCAGGCGGGGTCCTACGAGCAGTACTTC.

This chain joins TRBV27 and TRBJ2-1; TRBD2 is a possible D gene (5 bases). Trimming left V 3 bases short and J 0 bases short, with 12 bases between. The CDR3 length is 16 residues. Germline CDR1 is MNHEY and CDR2 is SMNVEV (reference sequence). The CDR3 region is CASSFFGESSYNEQFF. CDR3 bases: TGTGCCAGCAGTTTTTTCGGGGAGAGCTCCTACAATGAGCAGTTCTTC.

This clonotype has just a few counts. This chain joins TRBV29-1 and TRBJ2-7; 9 bases are shared with TRBD1. CDR3 size: 14 residues. Germline CDR1 is SQVTM and CDR2 is ANQGSEA. V lost 2 bases to trimming and J lost 4 bases; unmatched junction nucleotides: 6. As DNA, the CDR3 is TGCAGCGTTGAATCCGGGACAGGGCAATACGAGCAGTACTTC. This encodes CSVESGTGQYEQYF.

This clonotype came up a few times. The chain joins TRBV7-2 to TRBJ2-3; 10 bases align to TRBD2. The CDR3 runs 19 residues. CDR1 is SGHTA, CDR2 FQGNSA, per germline. V lost 7 bases, J lost 5 bases, and 21 bases stayed unmatched. The CDR3 DNA follows: TGTGCCAGCACCTCCCGAACCGCAGTAGAGCGGGAGGGCCGAGATACGCAGTATTTT. It translates to CASTSRTAVEREGRDTQYF.

This clonotype is classed as medium-sized. The V gene is TRBV20-1, the J gene TRBJ2-7; D possibly matches TRBD1 or TRBD2 (5 bases each). The CDR3 has 13 amino acids. Per germline, CDR1 DFQATT and CDR2 SNEGSKA (reference sequence). Deletions cut 6 bases from V and 4 bases from J, with 16 bases between. The CDR3 DNA sequence: TGCAGTGCCTCCCTGGGATGGGGGTACGAGCAGTACTTC. Protein: CSASLGWGYEQYF.

This clonotype turned up a few times. This chain links TRBV5-4 with TRBJ2-5; 11 nucleotides align to TRBD2. CDR1 and CDR2 from the germline V gene are SGHNT and YYREEE (reference sequence). The V and J ends lost 6 bases and 3 bases, in that order; junction bases with no gene match: 4. The CDR3 is 14 residues long. CDR3 region: CASKQLAGEETQYF. CDR3 sequence (DNA): TGTGCCAGCAAACAACTAGCGGGAGAAGAGACCCAGTACTTC.

The chain links TRBV14 to TRBJ2-7; D may be TRBD2 (6 bases). V lost 1 base, J lost 4 bases, and 11 bases lay in between. CDR1 SGHDN and CDR2 FVKESK come from the germline V gene. This CDR3 has 14 residues. The CDR3 DNA follows: TGTGCCAGCAGCCAAGCGGGAGCAACGTACGAGCAGTACTTC. Translating it yields CASSQAGATYEQYF.

This clonotype appeared a few times. The rearrangement uses TRBV7-9 and TRBJ2-3, with 12 positions matching TRBD2. CDR1 and CDR2 from the germline V gene are SEHNR and FQNEAQ (reference sequence). The CDR3 runs to 16 residues. Unmatched junction bases numbered 1, after V lost 3 bases and J lost 0 bases. Here the CDR3 reads CASSLTSGRSTDTQYF. Here the CDR3 DNA reads TGTGCCAGCAGCTTGACTAGCGGGAGAAGCACAGATACGCAGTATTTT.

This clonotype was seen only a few times. The chain combines TRBV20-1 with TRBJ2-1, with D tentatively TRBD2 (6 bases). CDR3 length: 16 amino acids. Per germline, CDR1 DFQATT and CDR2 SNEGSKA (reference sequence). Trimming took off 5 bases at V and 0 bases at J, with 17 bases between the two ends. In DNA, the CDR3 is TGCAGTGCTGACCCAATTAGCGGTAGCTCCTACAATGAGCAGTTCTTC. Protein: CSADPISGSSYNEQFF.

This chain uses TRBV6-1 with TRBJ1-5; weak D call: TRBD1 (6 bases). The CDR3 extends over 17 amino acids. The germline V gene encodes CDR1 MNHNS and CDR2 SASEGT. V shed 8 bases and J shed 7 bases, with 27 bases lying between them. The CDR3 sequence is CASQINTQSGAEQPQHF. The CDR3 bases are TGTGCCAGCCAAATAAATACACAGTCGGGGGCTGAACAGCCCCAGCATTTT.

V and J are TRBV3-1 and TRBJ2-2; D is unresolved. Trimming removed 0 bases from V and 4 bases from J, with 6 bases in between. The germline gives CDR1 LGHDT, CDR2 YNNKEL (reference sequence). There are 14 residues in the CDR3. CDR3: CASSQEGITGELFF. Written as DNA, the CDR3 is TGTGCCAGCAGCCAAGAGGGGATCACCGGGGAGCTGTTTTTT.

V is TRBV13 and J is TRBJ2-5; D assignment may be TRBD1 or TRBD2 (7 bases each). V was pared by 8 bases and J by 2 bases, with 21 bases between. From germline, CDR1 is PRHDT and CDR2 FYEKMQ (reference sequence). The CDR3 extends over 16 amino acids. CDR3 protein: CASGTRGGRGQETQYF. Here the CDR3 DNA reads TGTGCCAGCGGAACCAGGGGGGGAAGGGGACAAGAGACCCAGTACTTC.

CDR3 DNA sequence: TGCAGCGTTGGGGGGAGTGGTGAGCAGTTCTTC. Amino acids: CSVGGSGEQFF. The chain employs TRBV29-1 and TRBJ2-1, with D possibly called TRBD1 or TRBD2 (5 bases each). V lost 4 bases and J lost 9, with 10 bases in between. The CDR3 spans 11 residues. Germline V gives CDR1 SQVTM, CDR2 ANQGSEA.

V is TRBV29-1 and J is TRBJ2-3; TRBD1 matches 7 bases. CDR3 length equals 13 residues. With 6 bases clipped from V and 5 bases from J, the junction kept 8 bases outside the gene matches. Germline CDR1 SQVTM, CDR2 ANQGSEA. Written as DNA, the CDR3 is TGCAGCGTCGCGACAGGGATGATAGATACGCAGTATTTT. Its protein is CSVATGMIDTQYF.

This clonotype has a handful of counts. The chain combines TRBV12-3 or TRBV12-4 with TRBJ1-4; perhaps TRBD1 as D (5 bases). The CDR3 contains 13 residues. V shed 3 bases and J shed 5 bases, with 7 bases lying between them. The chain's CDR3 is CASSFGTNEKLFF. The CDR3 DNA reads TGTGCCAGCAGTTTCGGGACCAATGAAAAACTGTTTTTT.

This clonotype has more than one count but fewer than ten. The V and J genes are TRBV9 and TRBJ2-1, with D hard to call. CDR1 is SGDLS and CDR2 is YYNGEE in the germline V gene. The CDR3 contains 13 residues. The V end lost 4 bases, the J end lost 0 bases, and 5 bases lay between the germline ends. Written as DNA, the CDR3 is TGTGCCAGCAGCAGGGACTCCTACAATGAGCAGTTCTTC. Translated: CASSRDSYNEQFF.

The V gene is TRBV30, the J gene TRBJ2-5, with unresolved D. The V and J ends lost 3 bases and 1 base respectively, with 12 bases between them. This CDR3 spans 14 amino acids. CDR1 is GTSNPN and CDR2 is SVGIG in the germline V gene (reference sequence). The CDR3 loop is CAWSSGTSQETQYF. In DNA form, the CDR3 reads TGTGCCTGGAGCTCTGGCACCAGCCAAGAGACCCAGTACTTC.

This chain links TRBV30 with TRBJ2-7; 7 bases fit TRBD1. The CDR3 extends over 14 amino acids. CDR1 and CDR2 (germline): GTSNPN, SVGIG (reference sequence). Losses at the gene ends were 2 bases for V and 0 bases for J; bases not matched to a gene: 4. CDR3 in DNA: TGTGCCTGGAGTAAGGGACAGTTCTCCTACGAGCAGTACTTC. Translating gives CAWSKGQFSYEQYF.

J is TRBJ2-7 and V is TRBV9, with 12 bases identical to TRBD2. Germline V lookup: CDR1 SGDLS, CDR2 YYNGEE. The V gene end was trimmed by 3 bases and the J gene end by 5 bases; junction bases not matched to a gene: 3. The CDR3 sequence is 14 residues long. The CDR3 DNA follows: TGTGCCAGCAGCGCCCGACTAGCGGGAGACGAGCAGTACTTC. It encodes CASSARLAGDEQYF.

J is TRBJ2-2 and V is TRBV3-1, with D unclear. Trimming cost V 1 base and J 6 bases, with 6 bases left between them. CDR1 and CDR2 (germline): LGHDT, YNNKEL (reference sequence). This CDR3 comprises 13 residues. CDR3 sequence reads: CASSQVQAGELFF. The CDR3, as DNA: TGTGCCAGCAGCCAAGTCCAAGCCGGGGAGCTGTTTTTT.

The chain has TRBV5-6 and TRBJ2-5, with D possibly matching TRBD2 (6 bases). There are 15 residues in the CDR3. CDR1 and CDR2 from the germline V gene are SGHDT and YYEEEE. V was clipped by 1 base and J by 1 base, with 11 bases between them. This CDR3 is CASSLSGTSQETQYF. The CDR3 DNA sequence: TGTGCCAGCAGCTTGAGTGGGACTTCCCAAGAGACCCAGTACTTC.